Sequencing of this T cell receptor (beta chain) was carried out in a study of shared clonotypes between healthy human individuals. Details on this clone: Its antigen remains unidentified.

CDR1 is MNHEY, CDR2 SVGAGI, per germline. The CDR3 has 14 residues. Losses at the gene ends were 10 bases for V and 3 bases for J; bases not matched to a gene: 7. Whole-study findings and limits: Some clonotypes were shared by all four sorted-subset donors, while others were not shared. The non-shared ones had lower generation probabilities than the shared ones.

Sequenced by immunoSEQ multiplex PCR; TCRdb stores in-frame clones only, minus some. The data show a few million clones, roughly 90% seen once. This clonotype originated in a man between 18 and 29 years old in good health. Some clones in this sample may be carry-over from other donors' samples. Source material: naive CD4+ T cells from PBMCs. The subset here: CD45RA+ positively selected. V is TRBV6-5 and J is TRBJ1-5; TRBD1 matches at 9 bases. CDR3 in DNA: TGTGCCACCCGGGACAGGGAGGTCAATCAGCCCCAGCATTTT. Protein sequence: CATRDREVNQPQHF.